The clone carrying this T cell receptor beta chain has at least ten counts. What it binds is not known. Trimming took off 3 bases at V and 0 bases at J, with 7 bases between the two ends. Germline V lookup: CDR1 SGHTA, CDR2 FQGNSA. The CDR3 has 14 amino acids. TCRdb fed the 5' RACE reads into MiXCR, producing one record per CDR3 protein. This sample has some 110,000 distinct CDR3 sequences, with about 7.2% found just once. This specimen belongs to a study of T cells after yellow fever vaccination. Study-wide results and caveats: Post-booster repertoires contained most primary-vaccination clones again (roughly 96% CD4, 85% to 90% CD8). Though it reached lower strength, the secondary response hit its peak faster, day 5 versus 15.

The sample was CD4+ T cells sorted from PBMCs, taken roughly 46 days after the first yellow fever vaccination. The chain combines TRBV7-2 with TRBJ2-3; D call uncertain. This receptor was taken from a man between 18 and 29 years old who received the YFV17D yellow fever vaccine. The CDR3 here is CASSLAASTDTQYF. For the CDR3, the DNA is TGTGCCAGCAGCTTGGCGGCTAGCACAGATACGCAGTATTTT.